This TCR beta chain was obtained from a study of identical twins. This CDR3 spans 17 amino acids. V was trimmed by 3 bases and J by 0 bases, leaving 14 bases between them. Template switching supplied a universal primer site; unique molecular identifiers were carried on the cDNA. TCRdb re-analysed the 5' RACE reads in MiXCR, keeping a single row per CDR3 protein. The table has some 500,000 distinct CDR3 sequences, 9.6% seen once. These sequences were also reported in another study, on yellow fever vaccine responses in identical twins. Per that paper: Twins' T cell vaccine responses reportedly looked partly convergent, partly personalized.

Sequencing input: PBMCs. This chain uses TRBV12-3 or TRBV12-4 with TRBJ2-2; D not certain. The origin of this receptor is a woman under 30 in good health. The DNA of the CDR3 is TGTGCCAGCAGTTTTTATATTGGCCGAACGAACACCGGGGAGCTGTTTTTT. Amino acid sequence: CASSFYIGRTNTGELFF.